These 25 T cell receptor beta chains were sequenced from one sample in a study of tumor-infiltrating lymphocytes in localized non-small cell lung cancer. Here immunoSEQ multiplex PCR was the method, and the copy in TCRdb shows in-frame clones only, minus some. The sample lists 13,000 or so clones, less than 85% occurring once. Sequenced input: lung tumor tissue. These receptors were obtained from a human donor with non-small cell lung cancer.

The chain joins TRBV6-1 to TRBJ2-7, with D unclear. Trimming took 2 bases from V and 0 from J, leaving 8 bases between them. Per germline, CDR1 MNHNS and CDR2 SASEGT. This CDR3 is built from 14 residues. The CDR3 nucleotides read TGTGCCAGCAGTGAACTGGTTACCTCCTACGAGCAGTACTTC. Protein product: CASSELVTSYEQYF.

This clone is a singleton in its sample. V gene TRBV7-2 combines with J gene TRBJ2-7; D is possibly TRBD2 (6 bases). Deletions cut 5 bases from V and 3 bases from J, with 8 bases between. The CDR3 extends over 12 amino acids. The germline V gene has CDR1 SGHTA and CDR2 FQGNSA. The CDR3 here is CASSATSYEQYF. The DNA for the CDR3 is TGTGCCAGCAGCGCGACTAGCTACGAGCAGTACTTC.

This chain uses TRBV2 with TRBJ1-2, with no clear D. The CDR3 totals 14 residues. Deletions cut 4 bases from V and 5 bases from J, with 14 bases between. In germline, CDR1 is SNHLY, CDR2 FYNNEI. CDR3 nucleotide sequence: TGTGCCAGCAGTGGTACTCCCTTGTCATATGGCTACACCTTC. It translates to CASSGTPLSYGYTF.

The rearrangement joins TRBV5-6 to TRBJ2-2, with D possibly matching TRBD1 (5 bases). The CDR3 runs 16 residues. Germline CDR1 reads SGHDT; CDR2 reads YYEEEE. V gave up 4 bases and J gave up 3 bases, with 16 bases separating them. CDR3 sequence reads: CASSTFSDTYTGELFF. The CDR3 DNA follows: TGTGCCAGCAGCACATTTTCGGACACTTACACCGGGGAGCTGTTTTTT.

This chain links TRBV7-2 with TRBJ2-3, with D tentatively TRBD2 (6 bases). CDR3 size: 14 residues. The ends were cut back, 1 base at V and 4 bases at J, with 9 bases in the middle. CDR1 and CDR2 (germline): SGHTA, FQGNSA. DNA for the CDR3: TGTGCCAGCAGCTTAGTTAGCGGATCAGATACGCAGTATTTT. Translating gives CASSLVSGSDTQYF.

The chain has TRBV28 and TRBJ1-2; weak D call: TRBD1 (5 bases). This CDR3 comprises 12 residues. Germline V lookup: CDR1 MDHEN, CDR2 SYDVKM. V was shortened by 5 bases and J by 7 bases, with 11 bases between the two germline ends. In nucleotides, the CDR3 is TGTGCCAGCAGTATCCAAAGGGGTGGCTACACCTTC. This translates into CASSIQRGGYTF.

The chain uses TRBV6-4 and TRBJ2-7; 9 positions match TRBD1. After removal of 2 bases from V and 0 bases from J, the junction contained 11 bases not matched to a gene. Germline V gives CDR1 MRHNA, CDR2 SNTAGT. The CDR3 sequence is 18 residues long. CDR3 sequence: CASSDPTGTGSVSYEQYF. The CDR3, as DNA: TGTGCCAGCAGTGACCCGACCGGGACAGGGTCGGTCTCCTACGAGCAGTACTTC.

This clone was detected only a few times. The CDR3: CASSLGQGGRYGYTF. The CDR3 DNA is TGTGCCAGCAGCCTGGGACAGGGGGGACGCTATGGCTACACCTTC. This chain uses TRBV6-5 with TRBJ1-2, with 11 bases lining up with TRBD1. The CDR3 sequence is 15 residues long. In germline, CDR1 is MNHEY, CDR2 SVGAGI. After removal of 6 bases from V and 4 bases from J, the junction contained 7 bases not matched to a gene.

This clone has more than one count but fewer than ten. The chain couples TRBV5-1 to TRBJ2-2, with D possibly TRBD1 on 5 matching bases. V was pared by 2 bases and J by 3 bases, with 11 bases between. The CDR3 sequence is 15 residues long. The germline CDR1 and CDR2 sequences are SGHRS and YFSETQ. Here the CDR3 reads CASSLGRAYTGELFF. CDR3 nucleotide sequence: TGCGCCAGCAGCTTAGGCAGGGCGTACACCGGGGAGCTGTTTTTT.

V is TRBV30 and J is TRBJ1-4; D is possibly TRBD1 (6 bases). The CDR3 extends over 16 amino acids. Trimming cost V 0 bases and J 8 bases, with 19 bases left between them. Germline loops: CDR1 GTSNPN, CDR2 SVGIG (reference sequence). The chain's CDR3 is CAWSVPPGGTKEKLFF. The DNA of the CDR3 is TGTGCCTGGAGTGTACCCCCCGGGGGCACCAAAGAAAAACTGTTTTTT.

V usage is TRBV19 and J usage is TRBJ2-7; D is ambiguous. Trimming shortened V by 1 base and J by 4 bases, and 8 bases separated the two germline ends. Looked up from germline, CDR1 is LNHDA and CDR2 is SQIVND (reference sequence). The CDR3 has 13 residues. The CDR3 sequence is CASSIAPGYEQYF. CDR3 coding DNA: TGTGCCAGTAGTATAGCCCCAGGATACGAGCAGTACTTC.

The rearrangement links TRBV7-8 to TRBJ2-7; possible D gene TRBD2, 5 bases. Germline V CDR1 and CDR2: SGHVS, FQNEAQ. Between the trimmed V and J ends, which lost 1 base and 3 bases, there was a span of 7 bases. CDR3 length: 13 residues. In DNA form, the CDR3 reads TGTGCCAGCAGCTTAGGGAGGAACTACGAGCAGTACTTC. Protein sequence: CASSLGRNYEQYF.

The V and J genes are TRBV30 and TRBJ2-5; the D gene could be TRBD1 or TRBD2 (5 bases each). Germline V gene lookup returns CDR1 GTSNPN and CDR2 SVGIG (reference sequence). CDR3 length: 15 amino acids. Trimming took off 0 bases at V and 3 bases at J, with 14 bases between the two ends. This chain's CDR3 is CAWSVGGQNKETQYF. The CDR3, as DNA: TGTGCCTGGAGTGTAGGAGGACAAAATAAAGAGACCCAGTACTTC.

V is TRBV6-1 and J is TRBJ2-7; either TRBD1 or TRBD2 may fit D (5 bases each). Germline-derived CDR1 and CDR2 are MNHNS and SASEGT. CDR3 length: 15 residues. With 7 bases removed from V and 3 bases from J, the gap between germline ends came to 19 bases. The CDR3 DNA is TGTGCCAGCACTCATTCCCGGGGCAGGGACTACGAGCAGTACTTC. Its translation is CASTHSRGRDYEQYF.

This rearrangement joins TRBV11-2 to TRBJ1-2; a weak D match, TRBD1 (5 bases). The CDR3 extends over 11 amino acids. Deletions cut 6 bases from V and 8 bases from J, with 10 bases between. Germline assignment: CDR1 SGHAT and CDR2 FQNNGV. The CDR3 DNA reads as TGTGCCAGCAGGGAGGGGATCGGCTACACCTTC. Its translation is CASREGIGYTF.

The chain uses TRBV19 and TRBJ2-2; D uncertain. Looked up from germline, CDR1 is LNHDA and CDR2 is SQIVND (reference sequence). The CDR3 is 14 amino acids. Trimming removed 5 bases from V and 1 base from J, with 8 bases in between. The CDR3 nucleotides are TGTGCCAGTAGTTATGGACGGAACACCGGGGAGCTGTTTTTT. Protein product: CASSYGRNTGELFF.

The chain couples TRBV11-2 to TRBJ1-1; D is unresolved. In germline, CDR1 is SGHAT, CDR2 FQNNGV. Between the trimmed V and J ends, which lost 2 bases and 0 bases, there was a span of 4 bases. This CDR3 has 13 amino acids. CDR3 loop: CASSLIVNTEAFF. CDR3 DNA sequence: TGTGCCAGCAGCTTAATCGTGAACACTGAAGCTTTCTTT.

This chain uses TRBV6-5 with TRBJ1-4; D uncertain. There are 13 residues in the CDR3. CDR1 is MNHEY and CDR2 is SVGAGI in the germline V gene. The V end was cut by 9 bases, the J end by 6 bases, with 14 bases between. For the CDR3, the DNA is TGTGCCAGTAGTAGAAACGGGGATGAAAAACTGTTTTTT. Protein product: CASSRNGDEKLFF.

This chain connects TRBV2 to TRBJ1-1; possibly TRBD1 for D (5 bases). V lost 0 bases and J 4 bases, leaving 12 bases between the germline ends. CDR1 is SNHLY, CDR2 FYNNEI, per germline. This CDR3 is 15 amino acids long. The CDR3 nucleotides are TGTGCCAGCAGTGAAGCGGGGGGGAAGGGCACTGAAGCTTTCTTT. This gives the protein CASSEAGGKGTEAFF.

The CDR3 DNA sequence: TGCGCCAGCAGCTATGACAGCTCTGGGGCCAACGTCCTGACTTTC. Protein product: CASSYDSSGANVLTF. The chain combines TRBV5-1 with TRBJ2-6, with D perhaps TRBD1 (5 bases). The ends were cut back, 3 bases at V and 0 bases at J, with 7 bases in the middle. In germline, CDR1 is SGHRS, CDR2 YFSETQ. This CDR3 is built from 15 residues.

CDR3 in DNA: TGTGCCAGCAGCTTGGGTCCAGTCTCTGGAAACACCATATATTTT. As protein: CASSLGPVSGNTIYF. J is TRBJ1-3 and V is TRBV5-6; D not resolved. The ends were cut back, 0 bases at V and 0 bases at J, with 7 bases in the middle. The V gene's germline CDR1 is SGHDT and CDR2 YYEEEE. There are 15 residues in the CDR3.

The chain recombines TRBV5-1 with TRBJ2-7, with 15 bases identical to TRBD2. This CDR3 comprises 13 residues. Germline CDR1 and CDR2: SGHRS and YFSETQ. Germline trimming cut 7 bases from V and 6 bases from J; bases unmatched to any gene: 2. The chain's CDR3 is CASGLAGGPEQYF. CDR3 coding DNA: TGCGCCAGCGGACTAGCGGGGGGGCCCGAGCAGTACTTC.

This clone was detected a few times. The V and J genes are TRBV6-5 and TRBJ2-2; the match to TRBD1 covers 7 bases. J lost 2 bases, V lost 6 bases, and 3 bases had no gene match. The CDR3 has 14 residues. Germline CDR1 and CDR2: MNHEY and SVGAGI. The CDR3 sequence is CASSDRDNTGELFF. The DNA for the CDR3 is TGTGCCAGCAGCGACAGGGATAACACCGGGGAGCTGTTTTTT.

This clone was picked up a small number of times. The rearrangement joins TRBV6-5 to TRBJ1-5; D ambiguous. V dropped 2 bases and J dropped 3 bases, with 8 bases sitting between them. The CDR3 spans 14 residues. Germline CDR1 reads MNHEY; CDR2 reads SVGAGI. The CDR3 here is CASSYQRYNQPQHF. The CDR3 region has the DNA TGTGCCAGCAGTTACCAGCGTTACAATCAGCCCCAGCATTTT.

In nucleotides, the CDR3 is TGTGCCAGCTCACCAGGGGAGGGAGACTATAATTCACCCCTCCACTTT. Its translation: CASSPGEGDYNSPLHF. This sequence joins TRBV18 and TRBJ1-6; D is unresolved. Germline V CDR1 and CDR2: KGHSH, LQKENI. V dropped 2 bases and J dropped 3 bases, with 11 bases sitting between them. The length of the CDR3 is 16 residues.